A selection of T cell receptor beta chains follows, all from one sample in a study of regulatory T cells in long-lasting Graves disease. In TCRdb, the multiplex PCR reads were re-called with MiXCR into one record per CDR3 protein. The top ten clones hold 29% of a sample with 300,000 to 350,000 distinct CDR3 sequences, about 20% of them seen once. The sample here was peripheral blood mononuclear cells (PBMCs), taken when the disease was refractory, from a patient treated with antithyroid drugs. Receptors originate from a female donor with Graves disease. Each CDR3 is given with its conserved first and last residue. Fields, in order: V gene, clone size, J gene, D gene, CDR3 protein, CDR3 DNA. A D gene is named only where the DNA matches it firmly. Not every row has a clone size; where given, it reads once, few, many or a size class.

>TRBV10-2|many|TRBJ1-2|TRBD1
CARNGQGNYGYTF
TGCGCCAGAAATGGACAGGGGAACTATGGCTACACCTTC
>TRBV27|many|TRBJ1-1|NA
CASSGLENGEAFF
TGTGCCAGCAGTGGGCTGGAAAACGGTGAAGCTTTCTTT
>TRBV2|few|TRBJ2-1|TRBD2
CASRFAGAYNEQFF
TGTGCCAGCAGATTTGCGGGAGCCTACAACGAGCAGTTCTTC
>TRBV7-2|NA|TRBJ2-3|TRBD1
CASSPRTGSRGDTQYF
TGTGCCAGCAGCCCCCGGACAGGTTCTAGGGGAGATACGCAGTATTTT
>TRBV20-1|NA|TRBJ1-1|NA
CSARVYRFGFARQVRNTEAFF
TGCAGTGCTAGAGTTTATCGCTTTGGGTTCGCCCGACAGGTTCGGAACACTGAAGCTTTCTTT
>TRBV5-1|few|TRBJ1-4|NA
CASRRQDGEKLFF
TGCGCCAGCAGGCGGCAGGATGGTGAAAAACTGTTTTTT
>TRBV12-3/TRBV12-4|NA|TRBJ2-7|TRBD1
CASSRSVRDRPYEQYF
TGCGCCAGCAGCCGGTCGGTCCGGGACAGGCCCTACGAGCAGTACTTC
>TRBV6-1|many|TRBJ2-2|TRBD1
CASRRQGAVGELFF
TGTGCCAGCAGGCGGCAGGGGGCAGTCGGGGAGCTGTTTTTT
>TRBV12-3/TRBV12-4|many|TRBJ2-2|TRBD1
CASSLPLWTGERPGELFF
TGTGCCAGCAGTTTACCCCTGTGGACAGGGGAGCGCCCCGGGGAGCTGTTTTTT
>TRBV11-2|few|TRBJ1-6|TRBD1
CASSQDRVRSPLHF
TGTGCCAGCAGCCAGGACAGGGTACGGTCACCCCTCCACTTT
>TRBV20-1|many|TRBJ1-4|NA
CSARDRKTNEKLFF
TGCAGTGCTAGAGATCGGAAGACTAATGAAAAACTGTTTTTT
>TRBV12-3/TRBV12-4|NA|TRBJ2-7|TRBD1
CAAVMDRVGISYEQYF
TGTGCAGCAGTCATGGACAGGGTGGGGATCTCCTACGAGCAGTACTTC
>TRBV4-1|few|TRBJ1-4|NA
CASSQVSRAANEKLFF
TGCGCCAGCAGCCAAGTGTCACGGGCGGCTAATGAAAAACTGTTTTTT
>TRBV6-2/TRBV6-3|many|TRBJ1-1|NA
CASSAYSEGDTEAFF
TGTGCCAGCAGTGCCTACAGTGAGGGGGACACTGAAGCTTTCTTT
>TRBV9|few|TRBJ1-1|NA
CASSIQGSGTEAFF
TGTGCCAGCAGCATCCAGGGGTCGGGCACTGAAGCTTTCTTT
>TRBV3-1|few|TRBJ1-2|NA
CASSQGAPGGYTF
TGTGCCAGCAGCCAAGGCGCGCCAGGGGGCTACACCTTC
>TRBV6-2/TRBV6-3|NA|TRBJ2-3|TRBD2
CASSVPPGLANTDTQYF
TGTGCCAGCAGTGTTCCTCCGGGACTAGCGAACACAGATACGCAGTATTTT
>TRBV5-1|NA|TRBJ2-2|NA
CASSRQKSGELFF
TGCGCCAGCAGCCGACAAAAATCCGGGGAGCTGTTTTTT
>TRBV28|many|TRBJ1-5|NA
CASSLPNNQPQHF
TGTGCCAGCAGTTTACCGAACAATCAGCCCCAGCATTTT
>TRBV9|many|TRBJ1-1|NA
CASSVGGGLNTEAFF
TGTGCCAGCAGCGTCGGAGGGGGGCTGAACACTGAAGCTTTCTTT
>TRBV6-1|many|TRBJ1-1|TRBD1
CASSQGAGEAFF
TGTGCCAGCAGTCAGGGGGCAGGTGAAGCTTTCTTT
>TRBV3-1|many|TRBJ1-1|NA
CASNFRGLNTEAFF
TGTGCCAGCAATTTTAGGGGGTTGAACACTGAAGCTTTCTTT
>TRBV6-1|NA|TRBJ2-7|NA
CASSPAGGLSYEQYF
TGTGCCAGCAGTCCTGCCGGGGGGCTCTCCTACGAGCAGTACTTC
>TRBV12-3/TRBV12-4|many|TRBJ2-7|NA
CASSLFASLSSYEQYF
TGTGCCAGCAGTTTATTTGCTAGCTTAAGCTCCTACGAGCAGTACTTC
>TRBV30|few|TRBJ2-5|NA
CAWSVPWYGTQYF
TGTGCCTGGAGTGTACCCTGGTACGGGACCCAGTACTTC
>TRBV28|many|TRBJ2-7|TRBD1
CASSLVDRDYEQYF
TGTGCCAGCAGTTTGGTGGACAGGGACTACGAGCAGTACTTC
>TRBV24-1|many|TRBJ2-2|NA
CATSDLHGRENTGELFF
TGTGCCACCAGTGATTTGCACGGCAGGGAGAACACCGGGGAGCTGTTTTTT
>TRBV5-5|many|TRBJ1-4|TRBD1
CASSLLAQGVEKLFF
TGTGCCAGCAGCTTGCTTGCGCAGGGGGTCGAAAAACTGTTTTTT
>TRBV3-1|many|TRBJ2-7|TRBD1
CASSQDDRAMQYF
TGTGCCAGCAGCCAAGATGACAGGGCCATGCAGTACTTC
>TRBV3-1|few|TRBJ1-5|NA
CASSQDLGGLSNQPQHF
TGTGCCAGCAGCCAAGATCTTGGGGGGTTGAGCAATCAGCCCCAGCATTTT
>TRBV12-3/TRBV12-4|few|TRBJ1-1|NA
CASRPGGRTTEAFF
TGTGCCAGCAGACCCGGGGGGCGGACCACTGAAGCTTTCTTT
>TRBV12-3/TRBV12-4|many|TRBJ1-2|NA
CASSFGTTSGYTF
TGTGCCAGCAGTTTTGGGACAACTAGCGGCTACACCTTC
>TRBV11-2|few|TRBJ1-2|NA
CASSSGGSKVGYTF
TGTGCCAGCAGCTCTGGGGGGAGTAAGGTGGGCTACACCTTC